This TCR beta chain was documented in a study of blood T cells in healthy people across ages. Primed by a sample-barcoded 5' primer and a J-beta primer mix, a second PCR proceeded for 7 to 11 cycles. Every cDNA was tagged by a template-switch adaptor with 12 random nucleotides. TCRdb recomputed calls from the 5' RACE reads with MiXCR, one row per CDR3 protein. The sample comprises just over 800,000 distinct CDR3 sequences, approximately 65% of which are singletons, and about 30% rests with the top ten. Regarding the study as a whole: For the donors, CMV status was unknown and possibly confounded expanded clonotype changes. A strong correlation between TCR beta diversity and naive T cell percentage was seen. Significant beta diversity loss was already apparent by age approximately 38, declining roughly linearly.

As to this clonotype: Antigen specificity is unknown.

The CDR3 extends over 17 amino acids. Germline CDR1 and CDR2: SGHTA and FQGNSA. Trimming removed 0 bases from V and 2 bases from J; junction bases left unmatched: 6. The source is a man under 40 in good health. Sequencing used blood. The chain has TRBV7-2 and TRBJ2-4; 8 bases are shared with TRBD2. The CDR3 reads CASSLAFAGGSKNIQYF. For the CDR3, the DNA is TGTGCCAGCAGCTTAGCGTTTGCGGGGGGTTCCAAAAACATTCAGTACTTC.